This T cell receptor (beta chain) derives from a study of T cells expressing NK-cell markers. Across the whole study: Among eight sequenced donors, seven carried HCMV seropositivity while one was seronegative.

For TCR beta, cDNA was produced by 5'RACE template switching with UMIs. TCRdb re-called the 5' RACE reads; one entry per CDR3 protein, DNA not given. Listed are 550,000 to 600,000 distinct CDR3 sequences; less than 4.5% falls within the top ten. This CDR3 has 14 residues. The germline CDR1 and CDR2 sequences are SGHRS and YFSETQ. V and J are TRBV5-1 and TRBJ2-5; the TCRdb D gene call, TRBD2, has no DNA to confirm it. The specimen sequenced was blood T cells: a sorted CD56 or NKG2C T cell subset, CD4+ or CD8+ T cells, or bulk PBMC T cells (not recorded which). This TCR derives from a man between 18 and 35 years old in good health. CDR3 in amino acids: CASSLRLAGETQYF.